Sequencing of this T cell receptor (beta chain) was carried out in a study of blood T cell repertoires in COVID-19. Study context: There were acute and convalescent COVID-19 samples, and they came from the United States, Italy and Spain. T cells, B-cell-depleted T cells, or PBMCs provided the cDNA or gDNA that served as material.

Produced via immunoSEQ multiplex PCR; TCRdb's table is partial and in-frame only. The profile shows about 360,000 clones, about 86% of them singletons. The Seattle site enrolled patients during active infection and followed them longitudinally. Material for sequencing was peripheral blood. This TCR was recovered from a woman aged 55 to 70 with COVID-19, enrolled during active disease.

The CDR3 DNA is TGCGCCAGCAGCCTTACAGGGGGGGACACTGAAGCTTTCTTT. Protein sequence: CASSLTGGDTEAFF. The rearrangement joins TRBV5-1 to TRBJ1-1; 8 bases match TRBD1. The CDR3 contains 14 residues. The junction had 5 bases not matched to a gene; V was cut back by 4 bases and J by 3 bases. Germline V gives CDR1 SGHRS, CDR2 YFSETQ.